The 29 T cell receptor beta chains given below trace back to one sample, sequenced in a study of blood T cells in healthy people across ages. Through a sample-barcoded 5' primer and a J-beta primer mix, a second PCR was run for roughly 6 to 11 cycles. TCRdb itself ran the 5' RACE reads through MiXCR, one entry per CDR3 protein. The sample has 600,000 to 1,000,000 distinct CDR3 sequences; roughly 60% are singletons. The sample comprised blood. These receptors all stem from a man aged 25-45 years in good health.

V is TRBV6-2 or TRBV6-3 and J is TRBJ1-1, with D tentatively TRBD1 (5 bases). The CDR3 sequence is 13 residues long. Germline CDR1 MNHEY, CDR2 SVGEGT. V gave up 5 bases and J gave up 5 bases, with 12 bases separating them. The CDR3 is CASSDVAGTEAFF. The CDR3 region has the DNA TGTGCCAGCAGTGACGTGGCAGGGACTGAAGCTTTCTTT.

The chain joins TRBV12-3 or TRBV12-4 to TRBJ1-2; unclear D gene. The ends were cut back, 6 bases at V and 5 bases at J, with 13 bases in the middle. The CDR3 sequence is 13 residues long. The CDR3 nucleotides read TGTGCCAGCAGCCCCAGTTCAGAGTATGGCTACACCTTC. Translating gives CASSPSSEYGYTF.

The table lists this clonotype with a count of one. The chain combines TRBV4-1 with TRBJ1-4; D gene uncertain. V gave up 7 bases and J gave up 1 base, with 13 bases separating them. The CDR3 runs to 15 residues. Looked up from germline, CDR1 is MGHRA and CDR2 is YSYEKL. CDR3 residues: CASNTQDLTNEKLFF. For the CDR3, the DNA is TGCGCCAGCAACACCCAGGATTTAACTAATGAAAAACTGTTTTTT.

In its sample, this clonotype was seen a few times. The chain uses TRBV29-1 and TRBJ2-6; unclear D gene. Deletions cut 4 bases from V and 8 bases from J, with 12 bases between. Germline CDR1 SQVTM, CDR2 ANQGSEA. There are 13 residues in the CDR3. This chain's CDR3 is CSVGDSGTNVLTF. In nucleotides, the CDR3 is TGCAGCGTTGGCGACTCGGGCACCAACGTCCTGACTTTC. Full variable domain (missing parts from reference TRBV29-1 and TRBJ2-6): SAVISQKPSRDICQRGTSLTIQCQVDSQVTMMFWYRQQPGQSLTLIATANQGSEATYESGFVIDKFPISRPNLTFSTLTVSNMSPEDSSIYLCSVGDSGTNVLTFGAGSRLTVL.

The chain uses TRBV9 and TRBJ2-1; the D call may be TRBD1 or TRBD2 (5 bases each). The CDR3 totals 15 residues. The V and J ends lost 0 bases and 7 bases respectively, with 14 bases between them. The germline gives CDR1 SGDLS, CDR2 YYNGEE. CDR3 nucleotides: TGTGCCAGCAGCGTAGTAGGGACGCCGGGGAATGAGCAGTTCTTC. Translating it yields CASSVVGTPGNEQFF.

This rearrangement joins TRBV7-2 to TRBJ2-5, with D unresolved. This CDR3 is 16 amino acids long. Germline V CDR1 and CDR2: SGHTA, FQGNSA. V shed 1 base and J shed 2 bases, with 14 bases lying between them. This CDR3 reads CASSLVPPLVQETQYF. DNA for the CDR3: TGTGCCAGCAGCTTAGTCCCGCCTCTAGTTCAAGAGACCCAGTACTTC.

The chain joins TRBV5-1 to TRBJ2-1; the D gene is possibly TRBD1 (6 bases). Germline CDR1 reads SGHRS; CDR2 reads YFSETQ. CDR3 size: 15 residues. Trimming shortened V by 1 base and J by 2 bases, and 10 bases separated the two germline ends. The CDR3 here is CASSLPGTPYNEQFF. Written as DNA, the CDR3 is TGCGCCAGCAGCTTGCCCGGGACACCCTACAATGAGCAGTTCTTC.

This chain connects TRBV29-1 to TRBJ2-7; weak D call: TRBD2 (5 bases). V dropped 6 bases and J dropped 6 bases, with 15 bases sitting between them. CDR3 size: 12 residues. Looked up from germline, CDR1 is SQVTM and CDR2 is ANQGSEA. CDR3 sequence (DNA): TGCAGCGTCGGGGTCAGTCTAGGCGAGCAGTACTTC. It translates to CSVGVSLGEQYF.

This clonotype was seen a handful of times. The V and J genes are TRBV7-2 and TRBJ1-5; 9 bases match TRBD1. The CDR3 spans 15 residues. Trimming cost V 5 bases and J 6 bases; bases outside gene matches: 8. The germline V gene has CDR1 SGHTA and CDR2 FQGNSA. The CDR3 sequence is CASSLGQGIGQPQHF. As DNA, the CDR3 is TGTGCCAGCAGCCTGGGACAGGGTATTGGTCAGCCCCAGCATTTT.

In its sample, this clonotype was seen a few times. The CDR3 sequence is CASSSAEADTQYF. DNA for the CDR3: TGTGCCAGCAGCTCGGCAGAGGCAGATACGCAGTATTTT. V usage is TRBV7-2 and J usage is TRBJ2-3; D uncertain. V shed 4 bases and J shed 4 bases, with 9 bases lying between them. Germline CDR1 and CDR2: SGHTA and FQGNSA. The CDR3 has 13 residues.

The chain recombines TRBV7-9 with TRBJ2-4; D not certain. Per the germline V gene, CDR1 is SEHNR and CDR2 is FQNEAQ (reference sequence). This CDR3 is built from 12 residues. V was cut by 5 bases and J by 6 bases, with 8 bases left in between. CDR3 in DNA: TGTGCCAGCAGCCAAAGGACAAACATTCAGTACTTC. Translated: CASSQRTNIQYF.

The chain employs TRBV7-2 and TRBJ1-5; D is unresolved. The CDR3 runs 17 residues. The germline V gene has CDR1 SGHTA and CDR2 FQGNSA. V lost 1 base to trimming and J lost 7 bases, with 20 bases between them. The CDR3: CASSLDWVSQEFQPQHF. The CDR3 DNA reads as TGTGCCAGCAGCTTAGATTGGGTATCCCAGGAGTTCCAGCCCCAGCATTTT.

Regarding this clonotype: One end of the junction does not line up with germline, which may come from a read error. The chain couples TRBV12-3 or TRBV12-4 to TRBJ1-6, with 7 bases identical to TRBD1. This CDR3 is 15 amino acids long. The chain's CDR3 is CAGRPQTGNNSPLHF. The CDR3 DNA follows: TGTGCCGGCAGGCCTCAGACAGGGAACAATTCACCCCTCCACTTT.

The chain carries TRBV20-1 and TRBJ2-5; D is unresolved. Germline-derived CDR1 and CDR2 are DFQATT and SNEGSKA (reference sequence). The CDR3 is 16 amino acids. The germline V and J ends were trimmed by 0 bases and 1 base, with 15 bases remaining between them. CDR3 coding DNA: TGCAGTGCTAGAGATATCGCCCAACCAACCCAAGAGACCCAGTACTTC. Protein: CSARDIAQPTQETQYF.

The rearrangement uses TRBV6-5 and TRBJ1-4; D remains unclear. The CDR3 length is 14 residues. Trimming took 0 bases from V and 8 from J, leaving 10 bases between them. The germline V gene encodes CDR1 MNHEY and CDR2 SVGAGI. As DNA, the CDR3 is TGTGCCAGCAGTTACTCGCTCCTCGTGGAAAAACTGTTTTTT. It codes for CASSYSLLVEKLFF.

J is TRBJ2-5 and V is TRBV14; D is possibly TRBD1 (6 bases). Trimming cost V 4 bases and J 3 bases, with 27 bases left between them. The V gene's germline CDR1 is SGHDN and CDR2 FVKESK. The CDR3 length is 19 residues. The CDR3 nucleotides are TGTGCCAGCAGCCGGAGGTTGTGGGCTACGGACAGCCCAAAAGAGACCCAGTACTTC. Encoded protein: CASSRRLWATDSPKETQYF.

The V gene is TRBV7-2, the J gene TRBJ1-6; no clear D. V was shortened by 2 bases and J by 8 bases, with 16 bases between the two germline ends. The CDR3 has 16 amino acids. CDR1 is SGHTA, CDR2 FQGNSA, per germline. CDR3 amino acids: CASSLNRVRLDSPLHF. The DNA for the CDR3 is TGTGCCAGCAGCTTAAATAGAGTGCGCCTCGATTCACCCCTCCACTTT.

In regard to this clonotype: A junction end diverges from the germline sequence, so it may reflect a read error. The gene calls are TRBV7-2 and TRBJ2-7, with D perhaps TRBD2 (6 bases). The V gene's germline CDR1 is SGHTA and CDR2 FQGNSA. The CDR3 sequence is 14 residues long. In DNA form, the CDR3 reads TGTGCCGGCAGCTTAGGGAGCGGGCCCTACGAGCAGTACTTC. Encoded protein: CAGSLGSGPYEQYF.

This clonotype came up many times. CDR3 in DNA: TGTGCCAGCAGCTTAGGGGTCGGGGAGACCCAGTACTTC. It encodes CASSLGVGETQYF. The chain joins TRBV7-2 to TRBJ2-5; no definite D call. The CDR3 runs 13 residues. The V end lost 1 base, the J end lost 5 bases, and 8 bases lay between the germline ends. In germline, CDR1 is SGHTA, CDR2 FQGNSA. The full variable domain, completed using reference TRBV7-2 and TRBJ2-5, is GAGVSQSPSNKVTEKGKDVELRCDPISGHTALYWYRQSLGQGLEFLIYFQGNSAPDKSGLPSDRFSAERTGGSVSTLTIQRTQQEDSAVYLCASSLGVGETQYFGPGTRLLVL.

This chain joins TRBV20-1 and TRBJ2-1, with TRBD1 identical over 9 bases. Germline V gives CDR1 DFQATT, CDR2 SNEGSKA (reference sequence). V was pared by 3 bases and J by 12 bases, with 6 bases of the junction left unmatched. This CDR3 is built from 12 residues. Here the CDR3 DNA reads TGCAGTGCTAGTCACACAGGGGGCAGGCAGTTCTTC. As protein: CSASHTGGRQFF.

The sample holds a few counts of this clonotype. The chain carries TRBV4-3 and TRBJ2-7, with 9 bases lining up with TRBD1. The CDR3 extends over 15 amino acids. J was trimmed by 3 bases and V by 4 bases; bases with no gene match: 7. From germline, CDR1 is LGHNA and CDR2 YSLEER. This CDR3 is CASSPGQGGLYEQYF. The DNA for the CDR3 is TGCGCCAGCAGCCCGGGACAGGGAGGTCTCTACGAGCAGTACTTC.

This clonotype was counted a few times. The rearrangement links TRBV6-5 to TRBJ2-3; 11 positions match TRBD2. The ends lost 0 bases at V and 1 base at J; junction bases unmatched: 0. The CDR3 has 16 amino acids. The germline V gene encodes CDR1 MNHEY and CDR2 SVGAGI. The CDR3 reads CASSYSGLAGTDTQYF. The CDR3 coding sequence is TGTGCCAGCAGTTACTCGGGACTAGCGGGCACAGATACGCAGTATTTT.

The CDR3 here is CASSVGVNEQFF. The CDR3 DNA follows: TGTGCCAGCAGCGTCGGGGTCAATGAGCAGTTCTTC. V and J are TRBV9 and TRBJ2-1; TRBD2 might be the D (5 bases). The length of the CDR3 is 12 residues. V lost 2 bases, J lost 6 bases, and 6 bases lay in between. In germline, CDR1 is SGDLS, CDR2 YYNGEE.

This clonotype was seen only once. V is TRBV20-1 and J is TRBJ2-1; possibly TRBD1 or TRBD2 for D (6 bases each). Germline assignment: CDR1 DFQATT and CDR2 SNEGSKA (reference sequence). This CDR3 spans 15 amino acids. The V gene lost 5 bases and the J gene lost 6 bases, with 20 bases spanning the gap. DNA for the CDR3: TGCAGTGCTGGCAAGGGGGGCCGCACCTCCAATGAGCAGTTCTTC. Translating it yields CSAGKGGRTSNEQFF.

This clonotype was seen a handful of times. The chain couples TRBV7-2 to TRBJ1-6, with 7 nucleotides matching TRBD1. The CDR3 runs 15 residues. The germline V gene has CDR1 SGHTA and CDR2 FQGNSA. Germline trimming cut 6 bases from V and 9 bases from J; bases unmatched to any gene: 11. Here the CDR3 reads CASSLRQGEGSPLHF. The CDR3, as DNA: TGTGCCAGCAGTTTACGACAGGGTGAGGGTTCACCCCTCCACTTT.

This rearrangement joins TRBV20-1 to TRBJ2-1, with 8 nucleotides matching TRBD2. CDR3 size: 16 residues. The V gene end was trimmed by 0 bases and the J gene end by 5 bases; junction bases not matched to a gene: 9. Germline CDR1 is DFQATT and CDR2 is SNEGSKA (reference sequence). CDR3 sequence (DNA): TGCAGTGCTAGAGATCGGGCTAGCGGGTGGAACAATGAGCAGTTCTTC. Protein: CSARDRASGWNNEQFF.

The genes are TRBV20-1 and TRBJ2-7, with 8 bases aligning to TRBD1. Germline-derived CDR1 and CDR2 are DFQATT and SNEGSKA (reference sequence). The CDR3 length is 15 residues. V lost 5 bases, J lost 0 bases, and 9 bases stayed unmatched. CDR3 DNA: TGCAGTGCTCTTAGATCAGGGGGCGCCTCCTACGAGCAGTACTTC. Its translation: CSALRSGGASYEQYF.

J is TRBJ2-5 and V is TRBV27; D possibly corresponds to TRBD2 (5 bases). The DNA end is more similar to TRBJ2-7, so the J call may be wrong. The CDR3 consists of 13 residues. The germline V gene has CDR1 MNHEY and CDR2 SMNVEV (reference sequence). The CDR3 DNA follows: TGTGCCAGCGCCACCCTCGGGGATGGCGAGCAGTACTTC. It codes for CASATLGDGEQYF.

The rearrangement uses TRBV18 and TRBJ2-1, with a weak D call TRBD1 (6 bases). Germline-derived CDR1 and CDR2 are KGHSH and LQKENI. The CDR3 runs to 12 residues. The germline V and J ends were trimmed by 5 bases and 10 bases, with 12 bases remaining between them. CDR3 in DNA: TGTGCCAGCTCAGGGGACATTAGGGAGCAGTTCTTC. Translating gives CASSGDIREQFF.